The clone carrying this T cell receptor (beta chain) has only a few counts. No antigen is known for it. The authors reverse transcribed all of the isolated RNA, so sequencing captured expressed TCRB transcripts. Profiling relied on immunoSEQ multiplex PCR, and the TCRdb table lists in-frame clones only, not all of them. The data hold over 100,000 clones, with roughly 17% observed a single time. The data belong to a study of beta chain features in type 1 diabetes. Overall study findings and caveats: Because the template was cDNA, high-expressing cells might be over-represented. Shorter templates might be favored by PCR, and equally so in patients and in controls. Naive, central memory and Treg TCRB repertoires seemed to resemble each other more closely in patients than they did in healthy donors. VDJ junctions in type 1 diabetes patients carried more deletions and fewer insertions. TCRB CDR3 length was moderately but significantly reduced in all four CD4+ subsets of Type 1 diabetes patients.

CDR1 MNHNY and CDR2 SVGAGI come from the germline V gene (reference sequence). Trimming removed 3 bases at V and 5 bases at J, with 10 bases between. This CDR3 is built from 13 residues. The sequence derives from a man aged 25-45 years with type 1 diabetes. Input material: central memory CD4+ T cells from blood. The rearrangement uses TRBV6-6 and TRBJ2-5; possibly TRBD2 for D (6 bases). The CDR3 DNA follows: TGTGCCAGCAGTTATATTCTAGCGGAGACCCAGTACTTC. Translated: CASSYILAETQYF.